The rows below give T cell receptor beta chains drawn from one sample of a study of T cell responses to AZD1222 COVID-19 vaccine. Sequenced by immunoSEQ multiplex PCR; TCRdb stores in-frame clones only, minus some. The sample includes roughly 140,000 clones, approximately 88% of them seen just once. The sequences come from peripheral blood, collected on day 0 of MenACWY control vaccination. These receptors were collected from an adult in good health. Both conserved end residues are part of each CDR3. A D gene is named only where the DNA matches it firmly. Not all rows give a size; the values are once, few, many and, for expanded clones, a class.

DNA | CDR3 | J | V | size | D
TGTGCCAGCAGCTTAATCAGGGGAGGCGATGGCTACACCTTC | CASSLIRGGDGYTF | TRBJ1-2 | TRBV7-8 | - | -
TGCGCCAGCAGCCAAGATTTACGAGGCTACGAGCAGTACTTC | CASSQDLRGYEQYF | TRBJ2-7 | TRBV4-1 | once | -
TGTGCCAGCAGCTTAGGACGACAGCACACTGAAGCTTTCTTT | CASSLGRQHTEAFF | TRBJ1-1 | TRBV11-2 | - | -
TGTGCCAGCTCACCGGGACCAGATAGCAATCAGCCCCAGCATTTT | CASSPGPDSNQPQHF | TRBJ1-5 | TRBV18 | - | -
TGTGCCAGCAGCTTAGCCTCTGGGGCCGAGACCCAGTACTTC | CASSLASGAETQYF | TRBJ2-5 | TRBV7-9 | - | -
TGTGCCAGCAGCGATACTTACGAGTGGAACACTGAAGCTTTCTTT | CASSDTYEWNTEAFF | TRBJ1-1 | TRBV11-2 | - | -
TGTGCCACCAGCAGACGCGCTCCGACAGGGTTGCAAGAGACCCAGTACTTC | CATSRRAPTGLQETQYF | TRBJ2-5 | TRBV15 | few | TRBD1
TGTGCCAGCAGCTTACCCCTAGCGAAGCTGTTCTTC | CASSLPLAKLFF | TRBJ2-1 | TRBV7-3 | - | -
TGTGCCAGCAGCTTAGATTTAAGGGGCCACGCTTTCTTT | CASSLDLRGHAFF | TRBJ1-1 | TRBV11-3 | - | -
TGTGCCAGCAGCTTAGTTGTCGTGGGCACAGATACGCAGTATTTT | CASSLVVVGTDTQYF | TRBJ2-3 | TRBV7-2 | - | -
TGCGCCAGCAGTCATAACAGGGGCTGCTCTGGAAACACCATATATTTT | CASSHNRGCSGNTIYF | TRBJ1-3 | TRBV23-1 | - | TRBD1
TGCAGTGCTAGTTTGCGGCGGTTGCAGGAAGATACGCAGTATTTT | CSASLRRLQEDTQYF | TRBJ2-3 | TRBV20-1 | - | -
TGTGCCAGCAGCGTAGATCTTGTAGCGGGGGGGACCTACAATGAGCAGTTCTTC | CASSVDLVAGGTYNEQFF | TRBJ2-1 | TRBV9 | - | TRBD2
TGTGCCAGCAGCTTGTCGGGACCAGATACGCAGTATTTT | CASSLSGPDTQYF | TRBJ2-3 | TRBV5-4 | - | -
TGTGCCAGCTCAGCCGACAGTAACTATGGCTACACCTTC | CASSADSNYGYTF | TRBJ1-2 | TRBV18 | - | -
TGTGCCATCAGTGGGACCGGGACAGGGACTGTAAATGAGCAGTTCTTC | CAISGTGTGTVNEQFF | TRBJ2-1 | TRBV10-3 | few | TRBD1
TGCGCCAGCAGCTTCATTGGGGGCAGCTACGAGCAGTACTTC | CASSFIGGSYEQYF | TRBJ2-7 | TRBV5-1 | - | -
TGTGCCAGCAGCCAAGACGCTTTTCGGACTAGCGGAAACACCGGGGAGCTGTTTTTT | CASSQDAFRTSGNTGELFF | TRBJ2-2 | TRBV4-2 | - | TRBD2
TGTGCCAGCAGGCAGAGACAGGTCACTGAAGCTTTCTTT | CASRQRQVTEAFF | TRBJ1-1 | TRBV6-5 | - | -
TGTGCCAGCAGCCTTCGGCTAGCGGGGAATCCCGAGCAGTACTTC | CASSLRLAGNPEQYF | TRBJ2-7 | TRBV28 | - | TRBD2
TGTGCCAGCAGCTTAGGGGGACTGAATGAAAAACTGTTTTTT | CASSLGGLNEKLFF | TRBJ1-4 | TRBV7-2 | - | -
TGTGCCAGCAGCTTAGGGGGGACAGGGACTTATGGCTACACCTTC | CASSLGGTGTYGYTF | TRBJ1-2 | TRBV7-8 | - | TRBD1